This T cell receptor beta chain was recovered during a study of CD8 T cells in ankylosing spondylitis. General study points: Disease-linked clones proved CD8+ and comparatively uncommon in peripheral blood. As reported, disease-linked clones showed significant enrichment in matched ankylosing spondylitis synovial fluid. Apparently characteristic of ankylosing spondylitis blood was a TCR beta motif (about 8 highly homologous variants).

This clonotype occurred a few times. Its matching antigen is unknown. TCRdb itself ran the 5' RACE reads through MiXCR, one entry per CDR3 protein. The sample lists 80,000 to 100,000 distinct CDR3 sequences; about 8.8% were seen once. The germline V gene encodes CDR1 LNHDA and CDR2 SQIVND (reference sequence). V lost 7 bases to trimming and J lost 8 bases; unmatched junction nucleotides: 5. The CDR3 has 12 amino acids. The clonotype comes from a male donor with ankylosing spondylitis or in good health (not recorded which). The chain is built from TRBV19 and TRBJ2-1, with 7 bases matching TRBD1. The sequencing sample was made of blood, either unsorted or a sorted T cell fraction (not recorded which). CDR3 loop: CASTTGVDEQFF. The CDR3 region has the DNA TGTGCCAGTACTACAGGGGTTGATGAGCAGTTCTTC. The whole variable domain, filled in from reference TRBV19 and TRBJ2-1, reads DGGITQSPKYLFRKEGQNVTLSCEQNLNHDAMYWYRQDPGQGLRLIYYSQIVNDFQKGDIAEGYSVSREKKESFPLTVTSAQKNPTAFYLCASTTGVDEQFFGPGTRLTVL.